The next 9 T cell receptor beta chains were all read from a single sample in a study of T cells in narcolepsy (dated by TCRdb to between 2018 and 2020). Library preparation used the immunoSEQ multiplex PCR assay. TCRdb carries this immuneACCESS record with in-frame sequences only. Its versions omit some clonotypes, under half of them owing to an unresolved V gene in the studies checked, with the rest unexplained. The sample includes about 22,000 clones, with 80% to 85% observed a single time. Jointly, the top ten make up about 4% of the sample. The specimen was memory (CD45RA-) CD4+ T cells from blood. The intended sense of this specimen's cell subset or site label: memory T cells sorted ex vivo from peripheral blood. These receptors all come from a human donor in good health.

The CDR3 is CASSLLTSGGGAKNIQYF. The CDR3 DNA reads TGTGCCAGCAGCTTATTGACTAGCGGGGGTGGGGCCAAAAACATTCAGTACTTC. V and J are TRBV11-2 and TRBJ2-4; the match to TRBD2 covers 12 bases. The CDR3 runs to 18 residues. Trimming cost V 2 bases and J 1 base; bases outside gene matches: 6. Germline assignment: CDR1 SGHAT and CDR2 FQNNGV.

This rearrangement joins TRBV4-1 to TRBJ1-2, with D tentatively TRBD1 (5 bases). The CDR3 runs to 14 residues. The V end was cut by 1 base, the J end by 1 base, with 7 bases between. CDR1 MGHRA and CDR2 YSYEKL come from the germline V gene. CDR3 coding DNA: TGCGCCAGCAGCCAAGGGGGCCTTAACTATGGCTACACCTTC. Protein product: CASSQGGLNYGYTF.

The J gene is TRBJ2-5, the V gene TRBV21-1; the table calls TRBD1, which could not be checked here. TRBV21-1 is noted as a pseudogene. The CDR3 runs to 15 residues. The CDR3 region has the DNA TGTGCCAGCAGCATTCTACAGGGGTACCAAGAGACCCAGTACTTC. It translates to CASSILQGYQETQYF.

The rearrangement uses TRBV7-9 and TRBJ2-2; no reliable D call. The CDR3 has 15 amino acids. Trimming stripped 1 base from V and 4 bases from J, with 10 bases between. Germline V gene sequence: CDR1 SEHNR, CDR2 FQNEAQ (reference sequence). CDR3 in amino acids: CASSLDAGSTGELFF. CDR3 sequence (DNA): TGTGCCAGCAGCTTAGACGCCGGTTCCACCGGGGAGCTGTTTTTT.

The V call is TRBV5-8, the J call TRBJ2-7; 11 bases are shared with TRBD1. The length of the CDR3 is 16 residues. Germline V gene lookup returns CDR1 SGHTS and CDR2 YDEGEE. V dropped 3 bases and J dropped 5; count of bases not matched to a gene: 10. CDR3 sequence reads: CASSSFIGTGGNEQYF. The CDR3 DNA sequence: TGTGCCAGCAGCTCATTTATCGGGACAGGGGGGAACGAGCAGTACTTC.

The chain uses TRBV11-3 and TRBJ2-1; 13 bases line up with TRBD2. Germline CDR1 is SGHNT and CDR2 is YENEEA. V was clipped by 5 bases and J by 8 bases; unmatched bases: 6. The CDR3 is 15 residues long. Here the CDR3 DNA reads TGTGCCAGCAGCGAGGGACTAGCGGGGCTTTATGAGCAGTTCTTC. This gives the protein CASSEGLAGLYEQFF. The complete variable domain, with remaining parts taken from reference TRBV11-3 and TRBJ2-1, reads EAGVVQSPRYKIIEKKQPVAFWCNPISGHNTLYWYLQNLGQGPELLIRYENEEAVDDSQLPKDRFSAERLKGVDSTLKIQPAELGDSAVYLCASSEGLAGLYEQFFGPGTRLTVL.

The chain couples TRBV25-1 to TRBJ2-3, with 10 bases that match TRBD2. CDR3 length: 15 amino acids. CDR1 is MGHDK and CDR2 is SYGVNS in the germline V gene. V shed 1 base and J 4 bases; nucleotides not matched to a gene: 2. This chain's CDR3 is CASSESSGGADTQYF. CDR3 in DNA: TGTGCCAGCAGTGAATCTAGCGGGGGCGCAGATACGCAGTATTTT.

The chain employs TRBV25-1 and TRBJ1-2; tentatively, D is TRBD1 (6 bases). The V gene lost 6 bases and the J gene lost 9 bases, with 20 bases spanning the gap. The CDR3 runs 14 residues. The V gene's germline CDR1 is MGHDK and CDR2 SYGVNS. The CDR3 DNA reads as TGTGCCAGCAGAGCAACAGGGACCAGGGACAGCTACACCTTC. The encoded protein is CASRATGTRDSYTF.

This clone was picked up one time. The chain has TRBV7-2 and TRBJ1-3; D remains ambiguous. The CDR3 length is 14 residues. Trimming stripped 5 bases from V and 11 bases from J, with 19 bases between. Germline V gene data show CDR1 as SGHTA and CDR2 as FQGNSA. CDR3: CASSPRTASKAIYF. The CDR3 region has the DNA TGTGCCAGCAGCCCACGGACTGCTTCAAAGGCCATATATTTT.